This paragraph covers one TCR beta chain sequence. Antigen specificity is unknown. This specimen belongs to a study of beta chain features in type 1 diabetes. Notes on the study in general: Diminished insertions and augmented deletions at VDJ junctions characterized type 1 diabetes patients. Type 1 diabetes patients showed a moderate but significant shortening of TCRB CDR3s in all four CD4+ subsets.

As every portion of the isolated RNA was reverse transcribed, the sequencing read expressed TCRB transcripts. Data came from immunoSEQ multiplex PCR; TCRdb stores just in-frame clones and leaves some out. The data show 150,000 to 180,000 clones, about a tenth seen once. The sequence was obtained from a man aged 25-45 years with type 1 diabetes. Sequencing was performed on central memory CD4+ T cells from blood.

CDR3 sequence reads: CASSEGKRGLFF. In DNA, the CDR3 is TGTGCCAGCAGCGAAGGAAAACGAGGTCTGTTCTTC. The chain recombines TRBV9 with TRBJ2-1; the D is unclear. CDR1 is SGDLS and CDR2 is YYNGEE in the germline V gene. Trimming left V 3 bases short and J 15 bases short, with 16 bases between. The CDR3 loop spans 12 amino acids.